Each of the 31 T cell receptor beta chains below was sequenced from the same sample in a study of blood T cell repertoires in COVID-19. Profiling relied on immunoSEQ multiplex PCR, and the TCRdb table lists in-frame clones only, not all of them. The sample records 72,000 or so clones, roughly 85% being singletons. The sequencing input was peripheral blood. These receptor sequences come from a woman older than 75 with active or convalescent COVID-19.

Details on this clone: Different DNA sequences within this sample yield the same CDR3. V and J are TRBV12-3 or TRBV12-4 and TRBJ1-2; 7 bases fit TRBD1. With V trimmed by 5 bases and J by 7 bases, 4 bases remained unmatched. This CDR3 comprises 12 residues. The CDR3 DNA follows: TGTGCCAGCAGTCGACAGGGCGTTGGCTACACCTTC. Its protein product is CASSRQGVGYTF.

This CDR3 reads CASSLRRGAPEQTNEKLFF. The DNA for the CDR3 is TGTGCCAGCAGCCTCCGTCGGGGGGCCCCCGAGCAAACTAATGAAAAACTGTTTTTT. The chain carries TRBV3-1 (or the pseudogene TRBV3-2) and TRBJ1-4, with D tentatively TRBD1 (6 bases). Trimming stripped 4 bases from V and 1 base from J, with 22 bases between. The germline CDR1 and CDR2 sequences are LGHDT and YNNKEL (reference sequence). The CDR3 is 19 residues long.

This chain connects TRBV7-2 to TRBJ2-3; 8 positions agree with TRBD1. Germline V gene data show CDR1 as SGHTA and CDR2 as FQGNSA. This CDR3 is 16 amino acids long. The J segment lost 3 bases and the V segment lost 5 bases, leaving 10 bases of the junction unmatched. As DNA, the CDR3 is TGTGCCAGCAGCCCGAACAGGGGGGCGACGACAGATACGCAGTATTTT. This codes for CASSPNRGATTDTQYF.

CDR3 in DNA: TGTGCCAGCAGTTCCCCCTGGGGGCTTCGGTTCTTC. Its translation is CASSSPWGLRFF. The gene calls are TRBV6-5 and TRBJ2-1, with TRBD1 as a possible D gene (6 bases). The ends were cut back, 4 bases at V and 15 bases at J, with 16 bases in the middle. CDR3 length equals 12 residues. CDR1 is MNHEY and CDR2 is SVGAGI in the germline V gene.

The chain carries TRBV3-1 (or the pseudogene TRBV3-2) and TRBJ2-5, with TRBD2 identical over 9 bases. The junction had 12 bases not matched to a gene; V was cut back by 1 base and J by 3 bases. Germline assignment: CDR1 LGHDT and CDR2 YNNKEL (reference sequence). This CDR3 comprises 18 residues. The CDR3 DNA is TGTGCCAGCAGCCAAGTGAGAGCGGGGGGACTCATAGAAGAGACCCAGTACTTC. Its protein is CASSQVRAGGLIEETQYF.

The V call is TRBV5-1, the J call TRBJ1-2; possibly TRBD1 for D (5 bases). CDR1 and CDR2 from the germline V gene are SGHRS and YFSETQ. V was pared by 4 bases and J by 4 bases, with 11 bases between. This CDR3 contains 13 residues. For the CDR3, the DNA is TGCGCCAGCAGCCCCCGTGACAGCTATGGCTACACCTTC. Its translation: CASSPRDSYGYTF.

The J gene is TRBJ2-3, the V gene TRBV2, with a tentative D call TRBD2 (6 bases). The CDR3 is 14 residues long. V dropped 8 bases and J dropped 4 bases, with 16 bases sitting between them. Germline-derived CDR1 and CDR2 are SNHLY and FYNNEI. DNA of the CDR3: TGTGCCAGCCGCAGAGAGGGAGGAGCAGATACGCAGTATTTT. This gives the protein CASRREGGADTQYF.

This clone was observed a single time. Here the CDR3 DNA reads TGCGCCAGCAGCTTGGGAGGCGGTAACTCCTACGAGCAGTACTTC. Translated: CASSLGGGNSYEQYF. The chain employs TRBV5-1 and TRBJ2-7; D is uncertain. With 0 bases removed from V and 0 bases from J, the gap between germline ends came to 10 bases. The CDR3 extends over 15 amino acids. Germline V CDR1 and CDR2: SGHRS, YFSETQ.

This chain joins TRBV4-2 and TRBJ1-2; TRBD1 might be the D (6 bases). The CDR3 runs to 13 residues. Germline V lookup: CDR1 LGHNA, CDR2 YNFKEQ. V dropped 3 bases and J dropped 4 bases, with 9 bases sitting between them. CDR3 nucleotides: TGTGCCAGCAGCCAGGAACAGGGCTATGGCTACACCTTC. The encoded protein is CASSQEQGYGYTF.

The chain joins TRBV19 to TRBJ1-2; no firm D call. V lost 4 bases and J 5 bases, leaving 11 bases between the germline ends. The CDR3 is 13 residues long. CDR1 and CDR2 (germline): LNHDA, SQIVND (reference sequence). The DNA of the CDR3 is TGTGCCAGTAGTACCCAACGAGGGTATGGCTACACCTTC. Encoded protein: CASSTQRGYGYTF.

The V and J genes are TRBV2 and TRBJ2-2; 11 bases are shared with TRBD2. Germline CDR1 and CDR2: SNHLY and FYNNEI. This CDR3 region has 14 residues. The V gene end was trimmed by 8 bases and the J gene end by 8 bases; junction bases not matched to a gene: 7. This chain's CDR3 is CASQGLAERGELFF. For the CDR3, the DNA is TGTGCCAGCCAGGGACTAGCGGAAAGAGGGGAGCTGTTTTTT.

This clone was picked up one time. The chain has TRBV10-1 and TRBJ2-7; TRBD2 aligns across 8 bases. Losses at the gene ends were 7 bases for V and 3 bases for J; bases not matched to a gene: 14. Germline loops: CDR1 WNHNN, CDR2 SYGVQD (reference sequence). This CDR3 comprises 16 residues. CDR3 in DNA: TGCGCCAGCACAAGATTACAGAGCGGGGGCTTCTACGAGCAGTACTTC. Translation gives CASTRLQSGGFYEQYF.

The chain combines TRBV4-3 with TRBJ2-7; a weak D match, TRBD1 (6 bases). V was shortened by 0 bases and J by 3 bases, with 12 bases between the two germline ends. The CDR3 has 15 residues. Per the germline V gene, CDR1 is LGHNA and CDR2 is YSLEER. DNA for the CDR3: TGCGCCAGCAGCCAAGATGGGCAGGGGTACTACGAGCAGTACTTC. This encodes CASSQDGQGYYEQYF.

This chain connects TRBV2 to TRBJ2-1; no definite D call. CDR1 SNHLY and CDR2 FYNNEI come from the germline V gene. Trimming pared 3 bases from V and 10 bases from J, leaving 7 bases between. The CDR3 extends over 11 amino acids. Here the CDR3 reads CASSEIREQFF. Here the CDR3 DNA reads TGTGCCAGCAGTGAGATTCGGGAGCAGTTCTTC.

A few counts support this clone. The chain has TRBV7-9 and TRBJ1-1; D ambiguous. Trimming took 3 bases from V and 6 from J, leaving 11 bases between them. Germline V gives CDR1 SEHNR, CDR2 FQNEAQ (reference sequence). This CDR3 spans 13 amino acids. This chain's CDR3 is CASSFVDFAEAFF. In nucleotides, the CDR3 is TGTGCCAGCAGCTTCGTAGATTTCGCTGAAGCTTTCTTT.

The rearrangement joins TRBV6-2 or TRBV6-3 to TRBJ1-4; 9 positions agree with TRBD1. CDR1 and CDR2 from the germline V gene are MNHEY and SVGEGT. Trimming at V came to 5 bases and at J to 5 bases, leaving 6 bases not matched to a gene. The CDR3 is made up of 15 amino acids. CDR3 bases: TGTGCCAGCAGTCTCGGAGGGACAGGGAATGAAAAACTGTTTTTT. Amino acid sequence: CASSLGGTGNEKLFF.

The rearrangement joins TRBV10-1 to TRBJ2-2; D not certain. Deletions cut 6 bases from V and 3 bases from J, with 5 bases between. CDR1 and CDR2 from the germline V gene are WNHNN and SYGVQD (reference sequence). This CDR3 comprises 12 residues. The CDR3 reads CASSPYTGELFF. The CDR3 nucleotides read TGCGCCAGCAGCCCTTACACCGGGGAGCTGTTTTTT.

The chain couples TRBV7-2 to TRBJ2-7; 8 bases align to TRBD2. Germline trimming cut 5 bases from V and 9 bases from J; bases unmatched to any gene: 12. Per germline, CDR1 SGHTA and CDR2 FQGNSA. The CDR3 length is 14 residues. The CDR3 sequence: CASSPHSGVHGQYF. The CDR3 DNA is TGTGCCAGCAGCCCGCATAGCGGGGTCCACGGGCAGTACTTC.

The chain has TRBV6-5 and TRBJ2-7; 9 bases line up with TRBD1. V lost 0 bases, J lost 2 bases, and 2 bases stayed unmatched. Per the germline V gene, CDR1 is MNHEY and CDR2 is SVGAGI. The CDR3 is made up of 15 amino acids. CDR3 DNA: TGTGCCAGCAGTTACTCGTGGACAGGGGCCTACGAGCAGTACTTC. Translating gives CASSYSWTGAYEQYF.

This chain uses TRBV7-2 with TRBJ1-2; no definite D call. The CDR3 runs to 14 residues. With 5 bases removed from V and 4 bases from J, the gap between germline ends came to 14 bases. Germline CDR1 reads SGHTA; CDR2 reads FQGNSA. CDR3 loop: CASSLSTGGYGYTF. CDR3 DNA: TGTGCCAGCAGCCTAAGCACTGGAGGCTATGGCTACACCTTC.

The chain links TRBV2 to TRBJ2-1; 10 bases match TRBD2. Germline-derived CDR1 and CDR2 are SNHLY and FYNNEI. The CDR3 spans 15 residues. V lost 2 bases to trimming and J lost 7 bases; unmatched junction nucleotides: 5. This CDR3 reads CASSERAGGINEQFF. CDR3 bases: TGTGCCAGCAGTGAAAGAGCGGGGGGGATAAATGAGCAGTTCTTC.

This clone was recorded once. The chain links TRBV7-6 to TRBJ2-5; 11 nucleotides match TRBD2. The ends lost 6 bases at V and 5 bases at J; junction bases unmatched: 8. CDR3 length: 15 amino acids. Germline V gives CDR1 SGHVS, CDR2 FNYEAQ. The CDR3 protein is CASSHIAGGPETQYF. CDR3 coding DNA: TGTGCCAGCAGTCATATAGCGGGGGGGCCTGAGACCCAGTACTTC.

J is TRBJ2-7 and V is TRBV30; weak D call: TRBD2 (5 bases). The CDR3 sequence is 15 residues long. Germline V gene data show CDR1 as GTSNPN and CDR2 as SVGIG (reference sequence). Between the trimmed V and J ends, which lost 2 bases and 1 base, there was a span of 15 bases. The CDR3 sequence: CAWSTPGVPSYEQYF. Here the CDR3 DNA reads TGTGCCTGGAGTACCCCCGGGGTCCCGTCCTACGAGCAGTACTTC.

The gene calls are TRBV27 and TRBJ2-1, with D possibly TRBD2 on 6 matching bases. Trimming pared 6 bases from V and 4 bases from J, leaving 10 bases between. The CDR3 is 13 amino acids. Germline CDR1 reads MNHEY; CDR2 reads SMNVEV (reference sequence). Here the CDR3 reads CASRRDGYNEQFF. DNA of the CDR3: TGTGCCAGCAGGCGGGACGGTTACAATGAGCAGTTCTTC.

This chain uses TRBV2 with TRBJ2-5, with TRBD2 matching over 12 bases. The V segment lost 3 bases and the J segment 5 bases; nucleotides outside the gene matches: 10. Germline V gene data show CDR1 as SNHLY and CDR2 as FYNNEI. This CDR3 spans 17 amino acids. CDR3 in DNA: TGTGCCAGCAGTGATCTAGCGGGGGGGACCGTCATTGAGACCCAGTACTTC. Translating gives CASSDLAGGTVIETQYF.

The chain combines TRBV2 with TRBJ1-5; the D is unclear. CDR1 and CDR2 (germline): SNHLY, FYNNEI. This CDR3 spans 13 amino acids. The V and J ends lost 7 bases and 0 bases respectively, with 7 bases between them. The CDR3 DNA reads TGTGCCAGCAATGTCATTAGCAATCAGCCCCAGCATTTT. This sequence encodes CASNVISNQPQHF. The complete variable domain, with remaining parts taken from reference TRBV2 and TRBJ1-5, reads EPEVTQTPSHQVTQMGQEVILRCVPISNHLYFYWYRQILGQKVEFLVSFYNNEISEKSEIFDDQFSVERPDGSNFTLKIRSTKLEDSAMYFCASNVISNQPQHFGDGTRLSIL.

V and J are TRBV2 and TRBJ1-1; 11 bases map to TRBD1. V was pared by 5 bases and J by 11 bases, with 10 bases of the junction left unmatched. There are 14 residues in the CDR3. CDR1 and CDR2 (germline): SNHLY, FYNNEI. The chain's CDR3 is CASSLDRGPGAAFF. In DNA form, the CDR3 reads TGTGCCAGCAGTTTGGACAGGGGGCCCGGAGCGGCTTTCTTT. Combining the CDR3 with reference TRBV2 and TRBJ1-1 gives the whole variable domain EPEVTQTPSHQVTQMGQEVILRCVPISNHLYFYWYRQILGQKVEFLVSFYNNEISEKSEIFDDQFSVERPDGSNFTLKIRSTKLEDSAMYFCASSLDRGPGAAFFGQGTRLTVV.

The chain employs TRBV7-2 and TRBJ1-1; D remains ambiguous. This CDR3 region has 13 residues. The germline V and J ends were trimmed by 3 bases and 0 bases, with 5 bases remaining between them. CDR1 and CDR2 from the germline V gene are SGHTA and FQGNSA. DNA of the CDR3: TGTGCCAGCAGCTTCGGGATGAACACTGAAGCTTTCTTT. This encodes CASSFGMNTEAFF.

This chain joins TRBV5-1 and TRBJ1-2; D is possibly TRBD1 (6 bases). The CDR3 totals 13 residues. Germline V gene data show CDR1 as SGHRS and CDR2 as YFSETQ. V gave up 5 bases and J gave up 7 bases, with 15 bases separating them. In nucleotides, the CDR3 is TGCGCCAGCAGAGAGGGGGAAATCAGTGGCTACACCTTC. It specifies CASREGEISGYTF.

The genes are TRBV3-1 (or the pseudogene TRBV3-2) and TRBJ2-5, with D possibly TRBD2 on 6 matching bases. CDR1 is LGHDT and CDR2 is YNNKEL in the germline V gene (reference sequence). The CDR3 is 14 residues long. Trimming pared 3 bases from V and 1 base from J, leaving 9 bases between. CDR3 coding DNA: TGTGCCAGCAGCCAGGGACTCACCCAAGAGACCCAGTACTTC. This sequence encodes CASSQGLTQETQYF.

V usage is TRBV7-2 and J usage is TRBJ1-5; D not certain. The CDR3 extends over 12 amino acids. The germline gives CDR1 SGHTA, CDR2 FQGNSA. V lost 1 base and J 6 bases, leaving 4 bases between the germline ends. Here the CDR3 DNA reads TGTGCCAGCAGCTTAGGAGTTCAGCCCCAGCATTTT. Translated, it gives CASSLGVQPQHF. Using reference TRBV7-2 and TRBJ1-5 for the parts outside the CDR3, the full variable domain is GAGVSQSPSNKVTEKGKDVELRCDPISGHTALYWYRQSLGQGLEFLIYFQGNSAPDKSGLPSDRFSAERTGGSVSTLTIQRTQQEDSAVYLCASSLGVQPQHFGDGTRLSIL.